The present entry profiles one TCR beta chain with its context. Its antigen has not been determined. Base qualities were left out, and no much larger clone turns up one base away. In total, roughly 710 healthy bone marrow donors made up the cohort. At the time of sampling, all cohort members were nominally healthy, though unrecorded immune exposures were likely present. The donor was CMV seropositive and was included in the group of 300 or so seropositive cohort members. Each donor provided a peripheral blood sample, and peripheral blood mononuclear cells were used for TCR beta sequencing. Genomic DNA was extracted from the blood cell samples with the Qiagen DNeasy Blood Extraction Kit. These data originate in a study of cytomegalovirus exposure and HLA in healthy donors (dated by TCRdb to the late 2010s). About the investigation overall: An earlier analysis of roughly 500 of the donors reported approximately 280 Gb of sequence data and around 120 million unique TCR beta sequences obtained from some 200 million T cells. Rather than drawing on any new phenotypic data, the later analysis identified candidate immune exposures from TCR beta sequences and the way those sequences occurred across donors. To predict cytomegalovirus infection status, the study combined high-throughput TCR immunosequencing, statistical association of individual TCRs with disease status, and machine learning. Across 300 to 400 genotyped donors of the cohort, an average of roughly 250,000 unique TCR beta nucleotide sequences per donor were sequenced, and about a sixth of those sequences were non-productive. Donor age, sex, ethnicity and CMV serostatus were compiled alongside the repertoire data. The study was designed to test whether signatures of past pathogen exposure could be identified by cataloging public T cell receptors. A later analysis re-analyzed previously published TCR beta repertoires from about 600 donors and added high-resolution HLA genotyping to study TCR occurrence patterns. All discovery cohort repertoires had been generated using a single sequencing platform. The study used immunosequencing to profile the T cell repertoires of several hundred subjects and linked those repertoires to cytomegalovirus serostatus. A handful of DR-DQ haplotypes were handled as single units for association and clustering because linkage in the cohort was strong. A later genetic analysis took genome-wide SNP genotypes for 398 of the 666 donors and used that subset as a discovery cohort. Approximately 300 gigabases of sequencing data and 91 million or so unique TCR sequences made up an early release that covered fewer than 650 HLA-typed donors. HLA typing covered class I and class II loci at four-digit resolution. In an earlier analysis of around 540 of the donors, high-throughput TCR beta sequencing was used to judge whether each TCR beta V gene segment behaved as functional or pseudogenic. The number of donors typed differed by locus, with 629-630 for A, B, C, DRB1 and DQB1, over 500 for DQA1, about 610 for DPA1, and approximately 470 for DPB1. Of the roughly 390 genotyped donors, around 81% fell in the genetic ancestry cluster associated with self-reported Caucasian donors. In addition to the first cohort of roughly 700 subjects, a separate validation cohort of 120 different subjects was used.

From a lookup of the germline V gene (reference sequence), CDR1 and CDR2 are LNHDA and SQIVND. The CDR3 contains 15 residues, cysteine and phenylalanine counted. The entry retains the CDR3 DNA only, 45 bases that are in frame from base 1. Ends trimmed: V by 5 bases, J by 6 bases; bases unmatched to a gene: 7. Preparation of the library involved the immunoSEQ multiplex PCR assay. The multiplex PCR relied on a mix of 60 forward primers for TCR Vbeta segments and 13 reverse primers for TCR Jbeta segments. The CDR3 region of rearranged TCR beta genes was amplified from genomic DNA with a multiplex PCR assay. Amplified TCR beta libraries were sequenced as 87-base-pair reads on the Illumina HiSeq System. Concerning the study's data processing: A later analysis counted tens of millions of unique TCR beta chains across the 690 or so repertoires, and roughly 10 million of these chains were shared by at least two donors. Raw reads were error-corrected and collapsed into unique sequences by a nearest-neighbor algorithm in which closely related sequences were merged to remove PCR and sequencing errors. CDR3 sequences were aligned to IMGT reference sequences to assign V, D and J gene segments. For a sequence to be retained, a match of at least six nucleotides was required to both a V gene segment and a J gene segment. Rearrangements were called productive when the CDR3 lacked stop codons and stayed in frame with V and J; all others were non-productive. CDR3 was defined according to IMGT convention as the region running from the second conserved V-encoded cysteine to the conserved J-encoded phenylalanine. The earlier analysis of about 560 of the donors excluded any sequence lacking an unambiguous match to a single V gene segment. In an earlier analysis of 587 of the donors, V segments were called functional above 56.7% productive rearrangements and were called segregating when the between-donor standard deviation exceeded 5%. A statistical classification framework was built for diagnosing cytomegalovirus status from the catalog of TCR beta chain sequences. In a later analysis, TCR nucleotide sequences were compared against IMGT/GENE-DB human TR gene sequences so that V and J genes could be assigned. The TCRdist pipeline was used in a later analysis to assign CDR3 sequences and most-parsimonious VDJ recombination scenarios. In a later analysis, each TCR beta chain was defined by its CDR3 amino acid sequence together with its V-gene family, and reads lacking a unique V-gene family were excluded. To address suspected cross-contamination and a sequencing artifact, a later analysis removed 550 to 750 highly shared, low-generation-probability nucleotide sequences. In a later analysis, a clonal expansion index for each public chain was calculated from normalized within-repertoire ranks of inferred template counts. Generation probabilities in a later analysis came from a VDJ recombination model fitted to out-of-frame rearrangements, and those results were checked against IGoR. In a later analysis, TCR-TCR, TCR-HLA and TCR-CMV co-occurrence was scored with hypergeometric tests, and a repertoire-size bias correction was applied to TCR pairs. False discovery rates were estimated in a later analysis by permuting HLA or CMV assignments 20 times. In a later analysis, co-occurring TCRs were grouped using DBSCAN, with TCRdist sequence similarity added in when clustering inside HLA-allele-positive subsets. Co-occurrence clustering excluded repertoires with fewer than 30,000 or more than 120,000 public chains, plus five with anomalous nucleotide sharing. This immuneACCESS table, as held by TCRdb, lists in-frame sequences with V and J called but not all clones. Of the missing ones, under half trace to an unresolved V gene in checked studies; the others have no known cause. The V and J calls and clone size come from that table; D and trimming were worked out from the DNA. This sample comprises some 190,000 clones, under 80% of them detected only once. The ten largest account for over 2% of the sample.

General conclusions and limits of the study: It was suggested by the authors that the approach could potentially be generalized to other disease states and immunological phenotypes. While some public TCRs were present in many individuals, most TCR sequences turned up only very rarely across donors. Three of the identified cytomegalovirus-associated TCR beta chains were confirmed in vitro to be specific for cytomegalovirus antigens. Because the 87-base-pair reads could not distinguish some IMGT-functional V segments, including TRBV6-2 and TRBV6-3, those segments were excluded. Most CMV-associated TCR beta chains appeared to be HLA-restricted in a later analysis, and the HLA associations seemed to be driven largely by CMV exposure. A further reported finding was that TCR beta sequences accurately predicted the HLA-A and HLA-B alleles for most subjects in the first cohort. Roughly uniform sequencing depth across donors was assumed in presence/absence analyses, although this assumption may not hold. In a later analysis, TCR association rates were found to vary across HLA loci, with the most associated TCRs seen for DRB1 alleles and the fewest for HLA-C alleles. When HLA alleles, especially DR and DQ, strongly co-occurred, attributing TCR associations to individual alleles was difficult. Linkage disequilibrium might explain the correlated functional status among segregating V segments, but an unknown experimental factor could not be ruled out. A cluster of highly shared sequence variants was judged likely to represent a technical artifact of the sequencing pipeline. Some 15 rarely observed V segments, including chromosome 9 orphons, were excluded from the earlier analysis of approximately 500 of the donors because counts were too low. The only immune exposure information available for the cohort was CMV serostatus. In a later analysis, around 17,000 TCR beta sequences were associated with specific HLA alleles at a false discovery rate of 0.05. Compared with the 666-donor mean, donors in an Asian-associated ancestry cluster had fewer N-insertions in productive TCRs, according to a later genetic analysis. In an earlier analysis of 587 of the donors, most TCR beta V segments appeared in productive rearrangements about 90% or about 30% of the time, broadly matching IMGT annotations. The study gave a list of some 150 TCR beta chains associated with cytomegalovirus. This cohort had only TCR beta chains sequenced, and the lack of alpha or paired-chain data limited which features could be detected. A later analysis found that HLA-associated TCR beta chains were more clonally expanded and had lower generation probabilities than equally common non-associated chains. Because some donors lacked HLA typing at each locus, the association tests relied only on the typed subset. A later genetic analysis associated a missense DCLRE1C variant with V-gene and J-gene trimming of TCR beta chains, and an independent cohort replicated the association. In a later analysis, several top co-occurrence clusters were reported to appear linked to parvovirus B19, influenza, CMV and Epstein-Barr virus. In both the original and validation cohorts, the classifier was reported to diagnose cytomegalovirus status with high specificity and sensitivity.

Sequenced input: PBMCs. This receptor chain uses TRBV19 and TRBJ1-4; TRBD1 matches 9 bases in the middle. The origin of this receptor is a woman in her 30s in good health and CMV-seropositive. The DNA sequence is as follows: TGTGCCAGTAGTCTGGACAGGGGAGGGGATGAAAAACTGTTTTTT. This yields the protein CASSLDRGGDEKLFF.